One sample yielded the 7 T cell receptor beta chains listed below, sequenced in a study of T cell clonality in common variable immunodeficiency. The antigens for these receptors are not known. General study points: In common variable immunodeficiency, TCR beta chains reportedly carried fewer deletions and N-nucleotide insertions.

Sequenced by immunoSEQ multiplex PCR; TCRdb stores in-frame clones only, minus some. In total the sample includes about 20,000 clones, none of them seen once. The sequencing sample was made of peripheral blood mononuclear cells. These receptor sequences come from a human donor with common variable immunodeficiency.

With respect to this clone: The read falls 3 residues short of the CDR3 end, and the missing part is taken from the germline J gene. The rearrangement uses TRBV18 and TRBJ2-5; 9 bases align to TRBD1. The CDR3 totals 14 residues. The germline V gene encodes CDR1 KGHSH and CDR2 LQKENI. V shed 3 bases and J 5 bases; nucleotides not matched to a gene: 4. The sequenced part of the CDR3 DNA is TGTGCCAGCTCACCGGGACAGGGTATGGAGACC. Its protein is CASSPGQGMET. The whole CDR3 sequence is CASSPGQGMETQYF.

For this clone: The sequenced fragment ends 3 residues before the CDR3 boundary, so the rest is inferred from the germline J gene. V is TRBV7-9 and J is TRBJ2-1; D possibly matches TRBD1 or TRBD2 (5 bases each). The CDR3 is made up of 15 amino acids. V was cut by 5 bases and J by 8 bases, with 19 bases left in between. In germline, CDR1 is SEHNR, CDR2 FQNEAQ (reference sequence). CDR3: CASSPGGRWGDEQFF. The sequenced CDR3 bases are TGTGCCAGCAGCCCCGGAGGCAGGTGGGGCGATGAG.

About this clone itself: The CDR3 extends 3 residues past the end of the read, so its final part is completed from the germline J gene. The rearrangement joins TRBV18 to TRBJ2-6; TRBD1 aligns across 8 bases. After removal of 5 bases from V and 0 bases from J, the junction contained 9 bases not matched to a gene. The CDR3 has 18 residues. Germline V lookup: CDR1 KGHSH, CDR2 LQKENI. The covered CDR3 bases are TGTGCCAGCTCAGAGCAGACAGGGGCTCTCTCTGGGGCCAACGTC. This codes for CASSEQTGALSGANV. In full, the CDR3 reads CASSEQTGALSGANVLTF.

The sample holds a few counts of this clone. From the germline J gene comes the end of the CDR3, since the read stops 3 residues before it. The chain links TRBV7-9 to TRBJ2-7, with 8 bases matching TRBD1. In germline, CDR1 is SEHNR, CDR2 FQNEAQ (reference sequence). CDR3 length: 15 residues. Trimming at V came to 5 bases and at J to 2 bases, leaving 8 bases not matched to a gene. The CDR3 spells CASSVDRGQAYEQYF. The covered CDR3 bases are TGTGCCAGCAGCGTCGACAGGGGCCAAGCCTACGAG.

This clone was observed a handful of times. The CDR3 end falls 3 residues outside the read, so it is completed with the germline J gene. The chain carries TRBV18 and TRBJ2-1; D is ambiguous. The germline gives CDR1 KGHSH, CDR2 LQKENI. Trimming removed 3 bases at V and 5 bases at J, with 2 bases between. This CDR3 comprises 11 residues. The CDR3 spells CASSPDNEQFF. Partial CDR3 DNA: TGTGCCAGCTCACCCGACAATGAG.

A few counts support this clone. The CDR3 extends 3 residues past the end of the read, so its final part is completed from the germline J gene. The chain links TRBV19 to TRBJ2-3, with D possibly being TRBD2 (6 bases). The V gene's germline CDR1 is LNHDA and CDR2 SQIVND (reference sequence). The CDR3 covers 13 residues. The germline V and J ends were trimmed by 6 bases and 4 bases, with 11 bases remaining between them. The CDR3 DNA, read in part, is TGTGCCAGTAGGCCGCGGGGACCAGATACG. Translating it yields CASRPRGPDT. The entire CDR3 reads CASRPRGPDTQYF. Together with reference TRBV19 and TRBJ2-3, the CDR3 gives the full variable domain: DGGITQSPKYLFRKEGQNVTLSCEQNLNHDAMYWYRQDPGQGLRLIYYSQIVNDFQKGDIAEGYSVSREKKESFPLTVTSAQKNPTAFYLCASRPRGPDTQYFGPGTRLTVL.

The CDR3 here is CASSLTGGTEAFF. Incomplete CDR3 DNA: TGTGCCAGCAGCTTAACAGGGGGGACTGAA. This chain links TRBV7-9 with TRBJ1-1; 8 nucleotides line up with TRBD1. The read comes to an end 3 residues before the CDR3 does, leaving the germline J gene to fill in the end. Unmatched junction bases numbered 1, after V lost 2 bases and J lost 5 bases. From germline, CDR1 is SEHNR and CDR2 FQNEAQ (reference sequence). The CDR3 runs 13 residues.